Sequencing of this T cell receptor beta chain was carried out in a study of blood T cell repertoires in COVID-19. The CDR3 covers 14 residues. Unmatched junction bases numbered 4, after V lost 4 bases and J lost 2 bases. The germline V gene encodes CDR1 SQVTM and CDR2 ANQGSEA. Data came from immunoSEQ multiplex PCR; TCRdb stores just in-frame clones and leaves some out. In the table there are approximately 210,000 clones, about 76% of which are singletons. Sequences were obtained from PBMCs or T cells enriched from blood (not recorded which). This sequence was found in a woman between 45 and 60 years old with acute COVID-19. The chain combines TRBV29-1 with TRBJ2-5; the match to TRBD1 covers 10 bases. As DNA, the CDR3 is TGCAGCGTTGTGTTGGGACAGGGGCAAGAGACCCAGTACTTC. The encoded protein is CSVVLGQGQETQYF.